This TCR beta chain appears in the sequencing data of a study of OX40 agonist ivuxolimab in advanced cancers. Study-wide results and limits: Partly responding patients at 0.1-3.0 mg/kg showed some of the smallest clonal expansion. On average, CD8+ T cells showed a greater number of expanded clones than CD4+.

Trimming cost V 4 bases and J 2 bases; bases outside gene matches: 6. CDR3 size: 16 residues. CDR1 and CDR2 (germline): LNHDA, SQIVND (reference sequence). This clone has only one observation. Its specificity is not known. Assay used: immunoSEQ multiplex PCR; TCRdb lists only in-frame clones, some missing. The top ten clones hold 0.94% of a sample with about 72,000 clones, around 89% of them seen once. The chain has TRBV19 and TRBJ2-3; 10 bases agree with TRBD2. The sequencing used CD4+ or CD8+ T cells sorted from blood, collected in a trial of the OX40 agonist ivuxolimab. This receptor was identified in an adult with an advanced solid tumor such as melanoma, head and neck, liver or kidney cancer. Written as DNA, the CDR3 is TGTGCCAGTAGTAAGGTAGCGGGGGGATTCACAGATACGCAGTATTTT. It encodes CASSKVAGGFTDTQYF. The entire variable domain, with the rest obtained from reference TRBV19 and TRBJ2-3, is as follows: DGGITQSPKYLFRKEGQNVTLSCEQNLNHDAMYWYRQDPGQGLRLIYYSQIVNDFQKGDIAEGYSVSREKKESFPLTVTSAQKNPTAFYLCASSKVAGGFTDTQYFGPGTRLTVL.